This T cell receptor beta chain came from a study of shared clonotypes between healthy human individuals. The study's findings and limits: Estimated clonotype richness was generally higher in naive than memory subsets.

Here immunoSEQ multiplex PCR was the method, and the copy in TCRdb shows in-frame clones only, minus some. The sample yields approximately 1.4 million clones, 98% seen once. About this clone: The antigen is unknown.

The CDR3 totals 16 residues. Germline V CDR1 and CDR2: SEHNR, FQNEAQ (reference sequence). The V and J ends lost 5 bases and 4 bases, in that order; junction bases with no gene match: 7. Sequenced input: naive CD4+ T cells sorted from blood. Stated subset: CD45RA+ positively selected. The receptor's source is a man younger than 40 in good health. V gene TRBV7-9 combines with J gene TRBJ2-3; 12 bases map to TRBD2. This CDR3 is CASSETSGSQADTQYF. As DNA, the CDR3 is TGTGCCAGCAGCGAGACTAGCGGGAGTCAGGCAGATACGCAGTATTTT. Variable domain in full (rest from reference TRBV7-9 and TRBJ2-3): DTGVSQNPRHKITKRGQNVTFRCDPISEHNRLYWYRQTLGQGPEFLTYFQNEAQLEKSRLLSDRFSAERPKGSFSTLEIQRTEQGDSAMYLCASSETSGSQADTQYFGPGTRLTVL.